Following are 30 T cell receptor beta chains from one sample sequenced in a study of T-cell memory formation after mild COVID-19. TCRdb reprocessed the 5' RACE reads via MiXCR and lists one record per CDR3 protein. The sample has 250,000 to 350,000 distinct CDR3 sequences, approximately 16% seen once; the top ten hold around a fifth. Input material: PBMCs or a T cell subset sorted from them (not recorded which). The receptor source for this set is a man between 18 and 35 years old who had mild COVID-19 (a few samples of this study predate the infection). Cell type and time point are not known.

This chain uses TRBV7-2 with TRBJ1-1; tentative D call: TRBD1 (5 bases). The CDR3 spans 15 residues. With 1 base removed from V and 0 bases from J, the gap between germline ends came to 9 bases. CDR1 is SGHTA, CDR2 FQGNSA, per germline. The CDR3 spells CASSLDRHMNTEAFF. The CDR3 coding sequence is TGTGCCAGCAGCTTAGACAGGCACATGAACACTGAAGCTTTCTTT.

The chain recombines TRBV6-1 with TRBJ2-7; D is ambiguous. Germline loops: CDR1 MNHNS, CDR2 SASEGT. V lost 1 base to trimming and J lost 9 bases, with 10 bases between them. The CDR3 loop spans 12 amino acids. The CDR3 region is CASSEDLVRQYF. CDR3 coding DNA: TGTGCCAGCAGTGAAGATCTGGTGCGGCAGTACTTC.

The rearrangement uses TRBV6-5 and TRBJ1-2; 8 nucleotides line up with TRBD1. CDR3 length equals 14 residues. With 6 bases clipped from V and 7 bases from J, the junction kept 10 bases outside the gene matches. The germline V gene encodes CDR1 MNHEY and CDR2 SVGAGI. CDR3 sequence: CASRSGQGDGGYTF. For the CDR3, the DNA is TGTGCCAGCAGGAGCGGACAGGGAGATGGTGGCTACACCTTC.

Many counts were recorded for this clonotype. The J gene is TRBJ1-1, the V gene TRBV18; possible D gene TRBD1, 6 bases. Trimming shortened V by 0 bases and J by 4 bases, and 12 bases separated the two germline ends. The CDR3 loop spans 15 amino acids. Per germline, CDR1 KGHSH and CDR2 LQKENI. DNA for the CDR3: TGTGCCAGCTCACCACCTGGGGGGCTGCGCACTGAAGCTTTCTTT. Translation: CASSPPGGLRTEAFF.

In this sample, this clonotype turned up many times. The V gene is TRBV7-2, the J gene TRBJ1-5; tentatively, D is TRBD1 (5 bases). Germline values: CDR1 SGHTA, CDR2 FQGNSA. This CDR3 contains 15 residues. Trimming took off 2 bases at V and 7 bases at J, with 15 bases between the two ends. The CDR3 DNA follows: TGTGCCAGCAGCTTAAGGGCTACGGGGGGACAGCCCCAGCATTTT. This encodes CASSLRATGGQPQHF.

This clonotype was picked up many times. The rearrangement uses TRBV25-1 and TRBJ2-1, with TRBD1 matching over 7 bases. The CDR3 spans 14 residues. With V trimmed by 5 bases and J by 7 bases, 8 bases remained unmatched. The V gene's germline CDR1 is MGHDK and CDR2 SYGVNS. CDR3 DNA: TGTGCCAGCAGTACAGGGGTCCTCCATAATGAGCAGTTCTTC. Translated: CASSTGVLHNEQFF.

This clonotype has just a few counts. Possible read error: a much larger clone is one base away. The chain couples TRBV3-1 to TRBJ1-2; D is unresolved. The CDR3 totals 14 residues. Germline V CDR1 and CDR2: LGHDT, YNNKEL (reference sequence). V dropped 3 bases and J dropped 7 bases, with 15 bases sitting between them. DNA of the CDR3: TGTGCCAGCAGCCAGTCCTGGGATGACGTTGGCTACACCTTC. Amino acid sequence: CASSQSWDDVGYTF. Full variable domain (remainder filled in from reference TRBV3-1 and TRBJ1-2): DTAVSQTPKYLVTQMGNDKSIKCEQNLGHDTMYWYKQDSKKFLKIMFSYNNKELIINETVPNRFSPKSPDKAHLNLHINSLELGDSAVYFCASSQSWDDVGYTFGSGTRLTVV.

The J gene is TRBJ2-1, the V gene TRBV7-9; D call uncertain. V lost 5 bases to trimming and J lost 7 bases, with 21 bases between them. This CDR3 has 16 amino acids. Germline assignment: CDR1 SEHNR and CDR2 FQNEAQ (reference sequence). CDR3 protein: CASSATGPAVWNEQFF. The CDR3 nucleotides read TGTGCCAGCAGCGCAACCGGGCCGGCGGTTTGGAATGAGCAGTTCTTC.

The V call is TRBV4-3, the J call TRBJ2-3; D is unresolved. Germline V gene lookup returns CDR1 LGHNA and CDR2 YSLEER. CDR3 length: 17 residues. V shed 0 bases and J shed 4 bases, with 17 bases lying between them. The CDR3 region is CASSQEVSTFAADTQYF. The DNA of the CDR3 is TGCGCCAGCAGCCAAGAAGTATCGACCTTTGCGGCAGATACGCAGTATTTT.

This chain links TRBV27 with TRBJ1-2; D perhaps matches TRBD1 (5 bases). Germline assignment: CDR1 MNHEY and CDR2 SMNVEV (reference sequence). The CDR3 consists of 13 residues. The V end was cut by 5 bases, the J end by 8 bases, with 15 bases between. The CDR3 DNA is TGTGCCAGCAGTGGTTCTTCGGGGCTCGGCTACACCTTC. This encodes CASSGSSGLGYTF.

This clonotype was detected a few times. CDR3 DNA: TGTGCCAGCAGTTACGTTCCGGGACCGCGTTACGAGCAGTACTTC. Amino acid sequence: CASSYVPGPRYEQYF. This chain uses TRBV6-5 with TRBJ2-7; D assignment may be TRBD1 or TRBD2 (5 bases each). The CDR3 is 15 residues long. Germline CDR1 MNHEY, CDR2 SVGAGI. V was trimmed by 2 bases and J by 4 bases, leaving 15 bases between them.

The rearrangement links TRBV7-6 to TRBJ2-1; TRBD1 aligns across 7 bases. CDR1 SGHVS and CDR2 FNYEAQ come from the germline V gene. Losses at the gene ends were 1 base for V and 8 bases for J; bases not matched to a gene: 11. CDR3 length: 16 residues. CDR3 sequence: CASSLGRRGPLDEQFF. CDR3 nucleotides: TGTGCCAGCAGCTTAGGGAGAAGGGGGCCCCTAGATGAGCAGTTCTTC.

The V and J genes are TRBV4-2 and TRBJ1-6; unclear D gene. This CDR3 has 16 residues. The germline V gene encodes CDR1 LGHNA and CDR2 YNFKEQ. V gave up 4 bases and J gave up 5 bases, with 15 bases separating them. CDR3 sequence (DNA): TGTGCCAGCAGCCCAGGAACAGCAGCAGATAATTCACCCCTCCACTTT. This sequence encodes CASSPGTAADNSPLHF.

CDR3 protein: CSVLTPGRNSYNEQFF. The CDR3 nucleotides are TGCAGCGTTCTGACCCCGGGACGCAACTCCTACAATGAGCAGTTCTTC. The chain is built from TRBV29-1 and TRBJ2-1; possibly TRBD1 or TRBD2 for D (5 bases each). V gave up 5 bases and J gave up 0 bases, with 17 bases separating them. The germline gives CDR1 SQVTM, CDR2 ANQGSEA. The CDR3 has 16 amino acids.

CDR3 protein: CASSPRDRSNTGELFF. The CDR3 DNA follows: TGTGCCAGCAGCCCCCGGGATAGATCGAACACCGGGGAGCTGTTTTTT. The chain uses TRBV9 and TRBJ2-2; the D gene is possibly TRBD2 (5 bases). Germline V CDR1 and CDR2: SGDLS, YYNGEE. Trimming cost V 4 bases and J 0 bases, with 13 bases left between them. The CDR3 extends over 16 amino acids.

The chain combines TRBV28 with TRBJ1-2; no definite D call. Between the trimmed V and J ends, which lost 5 bases and 4 bases, there was a span of 11 bases. The CDR3 contains 13 residues. Germline loops: CDR1 MDHEN, CDR2 SYDVKM. The CDR3 bases are TGTGCCAGCAGTCTCTCACAGCGCTATGGCTACACCTTC. This encodes CASSLSQRYGYTF.

A single count supports this clonotype. CDR3 protein: CASSVEGDTDTQYF. The CDR3 region has the DNA TGTGCCAGCAGCGTAGAAGGGGACACAGATACGCAGTATTTT. V gene TRBV9 combines with J gene TRBJ2-3, with a weak D call TRBD1 (5 bases). The CDR3 has 14 residues. With 0 bases removed from V and 2 bases from J, the gap between germline ends came to 7 bases. CDR1 is SGDLS and CDR2 is YYNGEE in the germline V gene.

This clonotype showed up just a few times. The genes are TRBV9 and TRBJ2-3; D unresolved. The germline V and J ends were trimmed by 3 bases and 0 bases, with 8 bases remaining between them. The CDR3 sequence is 14 residues long. Per the germline V gene, CDR1 is SGDLS and CDR2 is YYNGEE. In DNA, the CDR3 is TGTGCCAGCAGCGCCACGACGAGCACAGATACGCAGTATTTT. Amino acids: CASSATTSTDTQYF.

This chain's CDR3 is CASSWVRGAGELFF. The CDR3 coding sequence is TGCGCCAGCAGCTGGGTCCGGGGCGCCGGGGAGCTGTTTTTT. The J gene is TRBJ2-2, the V gene TRBV5-1, with D perhaps TRBD1 or TRBD2 (5 bases each). This CDR3 has 14 amino acids. Trimming cost V 3 bases and J 6 bases, with 12 bases left between them. Germline lookup yields CDR1 SGHRS and CDR2 YFSETQ.

The CDR3, as DNA: TGCAGTGCTGGGACCGTCCGGGGCGGCCCTGAAGCTTTCTTT. Protein sequence: CSAGTVRGGPEAFF. The chain has TRBV20-1 and TRBJ1-1, with D tentatively TRBD1 (5 bases). CDR3 length: 14 amino acids. Germline assignment: CDR1 DFQATT and CDR2 SNEGSKA (reference sequence). The V and J ends lost 5 bases and 6 bases respectively, with 19 bases between them.

This clonotype has a count of ten or more. V and J are TRBV5-6 and TRBJ2-7; tentative D call: TRBD1 (6 bases). CDR3 length: 13 amino acids. Germline-derived CDR1 and CDR2 are SGHDT and YYEEEE. Trimming cost V 3 bases and J 3 bases, with 10 bases left between them. The CDR3 loop reads CASSSTGNYEQYV. The DNA for the CDR3 is TGTGCCAGCAGCTCCACAGGGAACTACGAGCAGTACGTC.

This clonotype has more than one count but fewer than ten. The chain recombines TRBV5-1 with TRBJ2-3; either TRBD1 or TRBD2 may fit D (5 bases each). Germline-derived CDR1 and CDR2 are SGHRS and YFSETQ. The CDR3 loop spans 16 amino acids. V dropped 0 bases and J dropped 5 bases, with 16 bases sitting between them. CDR3 in amino acids: CASSLVVGLGGDTQYF. The DNA for the CDR3 is TGCGCCAGCAGCTTGGTCGTGGGGCTTGGGGGAGATACGCAGTATTTT.

The chain combines TRBV4-2 with TRBJ2-1, with 8 bases lining up with TRBD2. The V gene's germline CDR1 is LGHNA and CDR2 YNFKEQ. V trimming: 4 bases; J trimming: 6 bases; junction bases outside the gene matches: 11. This CDR3 spans 16 amino acids. CDR3 coding DNA: TGTGCCAGCAGCCCCGGCGGGGGGCATCGGGGCAATGAGCAGTTCTTC. The encoded protein is CASSPGGGHRGNEQFF.

This clonotype was seen only a few times. In nucleotides, the CDR3 is TGTGCCAGCAGGGGAGCCATAGTGGCGAGCACAGATACGCAGTATTTT. It codes for CASRGAIVASTDTQYF. The chain uses TRBV6-5 and TRBJ2-3; possible D gene TRBD2, 5 bases. The CDR3 is 16 residues long. CDR1 is MNHEY, CDR2 SVGAGI, per germline. Trimming left V 6 bases short and J 0 bases short, with 16 bases between.

This clonotype was recorded a few times. This chain connects TRBV12-3 or TRBV12-4 to TRBJ2-1; D is perhaps TRBD1 (7 bases). V lost 9 bases and J lost 2, with 17 bases in between. CDR3 length: 15 residues. Here the CDR3 reads CASTTGDSPYNEQFF. The CDR3 nucleotides read TGTGCCAGTACGACGGGGGACAGCCCCTACAATGAGCAGTTCTTC.

There are a few counts of this clonotype. This sequence joins TRBV14 and TRBJ2-7; 9 bases fit TRBD2. The CDR3 has 13 residues. The germline V gene encodes CDR1 SGHDN and CDR2 FVKESK. Trimming took 4 bases from V and 5 from J; bases not matched to a gene: 3. The CDR3 coding sequence is TGTGCCAGCAGCCGGACTAGCGCCCACGAGCAGTACTTC. Translated, it gives CASSRTSAHEQYF.

This clonotype was seen many times. The chain carries TRBV12-3 or TRBV12-4 and TRBJ2-5; unclear D gene. CDR3 length equals 13 residues. Between the trimmed V and J ends, which lost 7 bases and 4 bases, there was a span of 13 bases. CDR3 in amino acids: CASTSGPPETQYF. The CDR3, as DNA: TGTGCCAGCACCTCGGGCCCGCCAGAGACCCAGTACTTC.

This clonotype came up a few times. The chain joins TRBV4-2 to TRBJ2-7; D is possibly TRBD2 (6 bases). Germline loops: CDR1 LGHNA, CDR2 YNFKEQ. Trimming cost V 4 bases and J 5 bases, with 9 bases left between them. There are 12 residues in the CDR3. The CDR3 nucleotides are TGTGCCAGCAGCCGGGACTTCCACGAGCAGTACTTC. Encoded protein: CASSRDFHEQYF.

This clonotype was seen a few times. The CDR3 reads CASSLGLLLGSEAFF. Written as DNA, the CDR3 is TGTGCCAGCAGCTTAGGCCTCCTACTAGGGTCTGAAGCTTTCTTT. The rearrangement uses TRBV13 and TRBJ1-1; D is unresolved. The V end lost 0 bases, the J end lost 6 bases, and 14 bases lay between the germline ends. The CDR3 is 15 amino acids. Germline V gene lookup returns CDR1 PRHDT and CDR2 FYEKMQ (reference sequence).

This clonotype turned up a few times. The rearrangement links TRBV7-3 to TRBJ1-5; no clear D gene. V was trimmed by 5 bases and J by 2 bases, leaving 4 bases between them. The CDR3 has 12 residues. Germline values: CDR1 SGHTA, CDR2 FQGTGA. The CDR3 DNA sequence: TGTGCCAGCAGCAAGGGCAATCAGCCCCAGCATTTT. Its translation is CASSKGNQPQHF.